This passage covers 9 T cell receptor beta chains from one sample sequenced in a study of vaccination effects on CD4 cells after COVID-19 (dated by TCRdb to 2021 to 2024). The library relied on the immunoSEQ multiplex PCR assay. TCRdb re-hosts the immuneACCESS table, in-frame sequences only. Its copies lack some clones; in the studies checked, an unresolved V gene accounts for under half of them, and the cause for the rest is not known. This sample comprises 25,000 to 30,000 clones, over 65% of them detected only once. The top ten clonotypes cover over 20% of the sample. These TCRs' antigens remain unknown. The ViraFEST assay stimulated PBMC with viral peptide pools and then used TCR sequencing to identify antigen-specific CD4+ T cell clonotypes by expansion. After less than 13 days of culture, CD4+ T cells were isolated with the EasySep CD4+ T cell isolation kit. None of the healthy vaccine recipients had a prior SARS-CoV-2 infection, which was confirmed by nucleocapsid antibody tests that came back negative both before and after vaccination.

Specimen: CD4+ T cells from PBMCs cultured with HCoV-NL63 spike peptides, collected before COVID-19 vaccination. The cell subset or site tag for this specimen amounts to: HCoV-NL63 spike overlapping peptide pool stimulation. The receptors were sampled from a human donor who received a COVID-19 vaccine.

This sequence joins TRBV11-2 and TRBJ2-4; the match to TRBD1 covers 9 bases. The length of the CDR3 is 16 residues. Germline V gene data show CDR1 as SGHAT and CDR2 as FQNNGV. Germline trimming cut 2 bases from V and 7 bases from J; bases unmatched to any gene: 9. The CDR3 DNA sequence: TGTGCCAGCAGCTTAAGTTTGGGGACAGGGCAGAACATTCAGTACTTC. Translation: CASSLSLGTGQNIQYF.

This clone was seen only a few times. CDR3 protein: CASSVGEEGTTEAFF. CDR3 bases: TGTGCCAGCTCCGTGGGGGAGGAGGGCACCACTGAAGCTTTCTTT. The chain carries TRBV14 and TRBJ1-1, with D possibly being TRBD1 (5 bases). This CDR3 comprises 15 residues. The germline CDR1 and CDR2 sequences are SGHDN and FVKESK. V was clipped by 8 bases and J by 4 bases, with 20 bases between them.

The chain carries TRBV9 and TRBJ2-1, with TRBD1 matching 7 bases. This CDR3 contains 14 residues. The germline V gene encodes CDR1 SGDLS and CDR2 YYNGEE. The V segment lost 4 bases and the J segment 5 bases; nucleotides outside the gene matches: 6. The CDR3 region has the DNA TGTGCCAGCAGCCCGGGGACAGAAAACAATGAGCAGTTCTTC. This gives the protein CASSPGTENNEQFF.

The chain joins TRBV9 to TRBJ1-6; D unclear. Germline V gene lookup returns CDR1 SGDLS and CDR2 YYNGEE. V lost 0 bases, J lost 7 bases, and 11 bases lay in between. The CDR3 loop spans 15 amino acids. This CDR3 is CASSVGPAVNSPLHF. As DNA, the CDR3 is TGTGCCAGCAGCGTAGGCCCAGCAGTCAATTCACCCCTCCACTTT.

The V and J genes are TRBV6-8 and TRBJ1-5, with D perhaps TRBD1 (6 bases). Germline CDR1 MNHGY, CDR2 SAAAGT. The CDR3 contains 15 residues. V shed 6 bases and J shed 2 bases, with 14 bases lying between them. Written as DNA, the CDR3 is TGTGCCAGCAGCCCCGGAGGGGGTGGCAATCAGCCCCAGCATTTT. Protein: CASSPGGGGNQPQHF.

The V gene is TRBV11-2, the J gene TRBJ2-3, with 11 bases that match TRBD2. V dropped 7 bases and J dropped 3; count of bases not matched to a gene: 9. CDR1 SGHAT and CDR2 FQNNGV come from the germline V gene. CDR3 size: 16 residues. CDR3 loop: CASIPLTSGETDTQYF. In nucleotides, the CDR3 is TGTGCCAGCATCCCCTTGACTAGCGGGGAGACAGATACGCAGTATTTT.

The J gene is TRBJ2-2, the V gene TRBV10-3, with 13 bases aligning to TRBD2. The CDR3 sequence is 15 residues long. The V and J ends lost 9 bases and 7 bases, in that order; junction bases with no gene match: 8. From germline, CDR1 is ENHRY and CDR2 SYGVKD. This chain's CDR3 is CAMTGLAGVNGELFF. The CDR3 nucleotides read TGTGCCATGACCGGACTAGCGGGAGTTAACGGGGAGCTGTTTTTT.

CDR3 in amino acids: CAWRASGGGYEQYF. CDR3 nucleotide sequence: TGTGCCTGGAGGGCTAGCGGGGGGGGTTACGAGCAGTACTTC. The chain uses TRBV30 and TRBJ2-7, with 12 bases fitting TRBD2. The junction had 4 bases not matched to a gene; V was cut back by 3 bases and J by 4 bases. Per germline, CDR1 GTSNPN and CDR2 SVGIG (reference sequence). There are 14 residues in the CDR3.

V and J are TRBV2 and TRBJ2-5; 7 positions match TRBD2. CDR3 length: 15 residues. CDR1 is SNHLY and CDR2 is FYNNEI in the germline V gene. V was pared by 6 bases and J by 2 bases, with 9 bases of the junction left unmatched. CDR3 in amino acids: CASRLDSGPQETQYF. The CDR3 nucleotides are TGTGCCAGCAGGTTGGATAGCGGGCCTCAAGAGACCCAGTACTTC.